This T cell receptor (beta chain) was observed in a study of T cells in Graves' hyperthyroidism and ophthalmopathy. Across the whole study: Upon initial diagnosis and before any treatment, peripheral blood was collected.

Trimming cost V 6 bases and J 1 base, with 9 bases left between them. Per germline, CDR1 LNHDA and CDR2 SQIVND (reference sequence). CDR3 length: 13 amino acids. From 10 ml of fresh peripheral blood, PBMCs were isolated. The table lists this clonotype with many counts. Its antigen is as yet unknown. General study results and limits: Most clonotypes expanded in the thyroid (above 0.001) were also present in blood.

RNA transcripts gave rise to amplified TCR beta CDR3 regions. A first-round RT-PCR of the TCR CDR3 used the HTBI primer set. MiXCR, run by TCRdb on the multiplex PCR reads, gives a single entry per CDR3 protein. The sample carries 550,000 to 800,000 distinct CDR3 sequences, about a sixth recorded once. The sequenced sample was blood. The receptor was derived from a man between 18 and 29 years old with Graves' hyperthyroidism. The chain has TRBV19 and TRBJ1-1; TRBD1 might be the D (6 bases). The CDR3 reads CASSMDRNTEAFF. In nucleotides, the CDR3 is TGTGCCAGTAGCATGGACAGGAACACTGAAGCTTTCTTT.